The 27 T cell receptor beta chains below were found in one sample sequenced in a study of Graves' ophthalmopathy and Graves' hyperthyroidism. RNA served as the template for amplifying TCR beta CDR3 regions. RT-PCR with HTBI primers came first, then second-round multiplex PCR. TCRdb fed the multiplex PCR reads into MiXCR, producing one record per CDR3 protein. The sample contains around 470,000 distinct CDR3 sequences, 13% to 15% of which appear only once. The sequencing input was blood. The receptors were sampled from a woman aged 30 to 39 with Graves' ophthalmopathy.

This clonotype was counted ten times or more. J is TRBJ1-1 and V is TRBV20-1, with 8 bases lining up with TRBD1. Trimming at V came to 3 bases and at J to 3 bases, leaving 0 bases not matched to a gene. The CDR3 consists of 12 residues. Germline lookup yields CDR1 DFQATT and CDR2 SNEGSKA (reference sequence). The CDR3 here is CSARTGDTEAFF. DNA for the CDR3: TGCAGTGCTAGGACAGGGGACACTGAAGCTTTCTTT.

This clonotype was seen repeatedly, ten times or more. This chain connects TRBV28 to TRBJ2-5; D may match TRBD1 or TRBD2 (5 bases each). V shed 6 bases and J shed 2 bases, with 19 bases lying between them. The length of the CDR3 is 16 residues. Germline values: CDR1 MDHEN, CDR2 SYDVKM. DNA for the CDR3: TGTGCCAGCAGCCTCTGGGGGAGATGGGTTCAAGAGACCCAGTACTTC. Residues: CASSLWGRWVQETQYF.

The chain links TRBV3-1 to TRBJ2-7; 11 bases map to TRBD2. Germline-derived CDR1 and CDR2 are LGHDT and YNNKEL (reference sequence). The CDR3 loop spans 15 amino acids. V was pared by 5 bases and J by 3 bases, with 6 bases of the junction left unmatched. CDR3 DNA sequence: TGTGCCAGCAGCGAAGCGGGACTAGCGGTCTACGAGCAGTACTTC. Translated: CASSEAGLAVYEQYF.

This clonotype was found many times. V usage is TRBV6-1 and J usage is TRBJ1-5; TRBD1 agrees at 7 bases. Trimming cost V 6 bases and J 7 bases; bases outside gene matches: 9. The CDR3 covers 14 residues. Germline CDR1 MNHNS, CDR2 SASEGT. The DNA for the CDR3 is TGTGCCAGCAGCCGTGACAGGGTATCGCAGCCCCAGCATTTT. Translated: CASSRDRVSQPQHF.

A remark on this clonotype: Just one base apart from a much larger clone, this may be a read error. The rearrangement links TRBV19 to TRBJ2-7; D is uncertain. The germline CDR1 and CDR2 sequences are LNHDA and SQIVND (reference sequence). This CDR3 contains 15 residues. The CDR3 reads CASTIGPFTDYEQYF. CDR3 nucleotide sequence: TGTGCCAGTACTATAGGACCCTTTACGGACTACGAGCAGTACTTC.

Many counts were recorded for this clonotype. The V gene is TRBV28, the J gene TRBJ2-7; tentatively, D is TRBD1 or TRBD2 (5 bases each). Per the germline V gene, CDR1 is MDHEN and CDR2 is SYDVKM. Deletions cut 3 bases from V and 6 bases from J, with 18 bases between. This CDR3 has 15 residues. This CDR3 is CASSFQGRELGEQYF. CDR3 nucleotides: TGTGCCAGCAGTTTCCAGGGAAGGGAGCTGGGCGAGCAGTACTTC.

The table lists this clonotype with many counts. V usage is TRBV28 and J usage is TRBJ2-4; 7 positions match TRBD1. The CDR3 totals 16 residues. CDR1 MDHEN and CDR2 SYDVKM come from the germline V gene. V was pared by 5 bases and J by 0 bases, with 7 bases of the junction left unmatched. The CDR3 loop is CASSPIGQVAKNIQYF. The CDR3 bases are TGTGCCAGCAGTCCCATTGGACAGGTAGCCAAAAACATTCAGTACTTC.

The chain is built from TRBV29-1 and TRBJ1-1; perhaps TRBD1 as D (5 bases). The germline V and J ends were trimmed by 6 bases and 0 bases, with 26 bases remaining between them. The CDR3 spans 18 residues. The germline gives CDR1 SQVTM, CDR2 ANQGSEA. The CDR3, as DNA: TGCAGCGTGTTAAGACCGGGACCTATTTTGGCAATGAACACTGAAGCTTTCTTT. Protein sequence: CSVLRPGPILAMNTEAFF.

This clonotype appeared many times. V is TRBV6-1 and J is TRBJ1-2; D perhaps matches TRBD1 (5 bases). Germline CDR1 MNHNS, CDR2 SASEGT. Trimming removed 7 bases at V and 0 bases at J, with 15 bases between. The CDR3 is made up of 15 amino acids. CDR3 sequence: CASKLRQTANYGYTF. In nucleotides, the CDR3 is TGTGCCAGCAAACTACGACAGACCGCTAACTATGGCTACACCTTC.

In regard to this clonotype: This may be a read error, as it is one base from a much larger clone. V usage is TRBV6-1 and J usage is TRBJ1-1; tentative D call: TRBD1 (6 bases). The germline gives CDR1 MNHNS, CDR2 SASEGT. The CDR3 consists of 13 residues. CDR3 nucleotide sequence: TGTGCCTGCAGTACGGACAGACTAACTGAAGCTTTCTTT. Translating it yields CACSTDRLTEAFF.

The chain couples TRBV6-2 or TRBV6-3 to TRBJ1-5; tentatively, D is TRBD1 (5 bases). This CDR3 is 12 amino acids long. The germline V and J ends were trimmed by 5 bases and 7 bases, with 9 bases remaining between them. CDR1 MNHEY and CDR2 SVGEGT come from the germline V gene. Here the CDR3 reads CASSPRTQPQHF. The CDR3 coding sequence is TGTGCCAGCAGTCCCCGGACACAGCCCCAGCATTTT.

This clonotype was observed many times. CDR3 sequence reads: CATSGGLRNTGELFF. The CDR3 coding sequence is TGTGCCACCAGTGGAGGACTTCGGAACACCGGGGAGCTGTTTTTT. This sequence joins TRBV24-1 and TRBJ2-2; D is perhaps TRBD2 (5 bases). This CDR3 spans 15 amino acids. V was cut by 5 bases and J by 1 base, with 10 bases left in between. Germline CDR1 is KGHDR and CDR2 is SFDVKD.

The chain carries TRBV5-1 and TRBJ1-2; 8 bases fit TRBD1. CDR3 length equals 16 residues. CDR1 and CDR2 from the germline V gene are SGHRS and YFSETQ. J lost 4 bases, V lost 0 bases, and 8 bases had no gene match. The CDR3 reads CASSLGSRGPSYGYTF. The CDR3 DNA sequence: TGCGCCAGCAGCTTGGGAAGCAGGGGGCCGAGCTATGGCTACACCTTC. Full variable domain (missing parts from reference TRBV5-1 and TRBJ1-2): KAGVTQTPRYLIKTRGQQVTLSCSPISGHRSVSWYQQTPGQGLQFLFEYFSETQRNKGNFPGRFSGRQFSNSRSEMNVSTLELGDSALYLCASSLGSRGPSYGYTFGSGTRLTVV.

Ten or more counts support this clonotype. The chain carries TRBV20-1 and TRBJ2-5; the match to TRBD1 covers 12 bases. Trimming took 5 bases from V and 5 from J; bases not matched to a gene: 9. The CDR3 loop spans 15 amino acids. The V gene's germline CDR1 is DFQATT and CDR2 SNEGSKA (reference sequence). DNA for the CDR3: TGCAGTGCTGTGGGACAGGGGGCCTTATGGGAGACCCAGTACTTC. It yields the protein CSAVGQGALWETQYF.

In its sample, this clonotype was seen many times. The genes are TRBV7-9 and TRBJ1-3; D is uncertain. This CDR3 has 12 residues. Per the germline V gene, CDR1 is SEHNR and CDR2 is FQNEAQ (reference sequence). The V end was cut by 3 bases, the J end by 10 bases, with 10 bases between. CDR3 amino acids: CASSLEGETIYF. CDR3 sequence (DNA): TGTGCCAGCAGCTTGGAGGGAGAGACCATATATTTT.

This clonotype was recorded a few times. The chain combines TRBV11-2 with TRBJ2-2; perhaps TRBD2 as D (6 bases). The ends were cut back, 1 base at V and 1 base at J, with 10 bases in the middle. This CDR3 contains 16 residues. CDR1 SGHAT and CDR2 FQNNGV come from the germline V gene. Written as DNA, the CDR3 is TGTGCCAGCAGCTTAGGGGACGGGGGGAACACCGGGGAGCTGTTTTTT. This encodes CASSLGDGGNTGELFF. The full variable domain, with the rest looked up from reference TRBV11-2 and TRBJ2-2, is EAGVAQSPRYKIIEKRQSVAFWCNPISGHATLYWYQQILGQGPKLLIQFQNNGVVDDSQLPKDRFSAERLKGVDSTLKIQPAKLEDSAVYLCASSLGDGGNTGELFFGEGSRLTVL.

This clonotype appeared many times. The chain combines TRBV27 with TRBJ1-1, with 7 bases aligning to TRBD1. Germline CDR1 is MNHEY and CDR2 is SMNVEV (reference sequence). Losses at the gene ends were 3 bases for V and 5 bases for J; bases not matched to a gene: 3. The CDR3 runs 13 residues. The CDR3 DNA sequence: TGTGCCAGCAGTTTGCCGACAGGGACTGAAGCTTTCTTT. It translates to CASSLPTGTEAFF.

The V call is TRBV5-1, the J call TRBJ2-4; D remains ambiguous. Germline V gene sequence: CDR1 SGHRS, CDR2 YFSETQ. The CDR3 has 13 amino acids. The V and J ends lost 7 bases and 1 base respectively, with 9 bases between them. The DNA for the CDR3 is TGCGCCAGCCGCCCGGATGCCAAAAACATTCAGTACTTC. Its translation: CASRPDAKNIQYF.

This clonotype was seen repeatedly, ten times or more. V is TRBV29-1 and J is TRBJ2-7, with D uncertain. The ends were cut back, 4 bases at V and 0 bases at J, with 10 bases in the middle. This CDR3 has 13 amino acids. In germline, CDR1 is SQVTM, CDR2 ANQGSEA. Here the CDR3 reads CSVVVGNSYEQYF. The DNA of the CDR3 is TGCAGCGTTGTAGTGGGTAACTCCTACGAGCAGTACTTC.

The V and J genes are TRBV5-6 and TRBJ2-5, with 9 bases lining up with TRBD1. The V gene's germline CDR1 is SGHDT and CDR2 YYEEEE. CDR3 size: 15 residues. V lost 4 bases, J lost 4 bases, and 8 bases stayed unmatched. CDR3 nucleotide sequence: TGTGCCAGCAGCGAACAGGGGGCGAGGAGAGAGACCCAGTACTTC. It is translated as CASSEQGARRETQYF.

In its sample, this clonotype was seen many times. The rearrangement uses TRBV30 and TRBJ1-1; D is uncertain. From germline, CDR1 is GTSNPN and CDR2 SVGIG (reference sequence). With 4 bases removed from V and 0 bases from J, the gap between germline ends came to 9 bases. This CDR3 has 13 residues. In DNA form, the CDR3 reads TGTGCCTGGAATAAGTTCATGAACACTGAAGCTTTCTTT. Protein sequence: CAWNKFMNTEAFF. The variable domain in full, completed from reference TRBV30 and TRBJ1-1, reads SQTIHQWPATLVQPVGSPLSLECTVEGTSNPNLYWYRQAAGRGLQLLFYSVGIGQISSEVPQNLSASRPQDRQFILSSKKLLLSDSGFYLCAWNKFMNTEAFFGQGTRLTVV.

This clonotype was picked up many times. The chain has TRBV30 and TRBJ1-1; D unclear. The CDR3 has 11 residues. The ends were cut back, 7 bases at V and 1 base at J, with 7 bases in the middle. CDR1 GTSNPN and CDR2 SVGIG come from the germline V gene (reference sequence). For the CDR3, the DNA is TGTGCCTACCGTGAGAACACTGAAGCTTTCTTT. Amino acid sequence: CAYRENTEAFF.

This clonotype was recorded at least ten times. V gene TRBV10-3 combines with J gene TRBJ1-1; maybe TRBD1 (6 bases). Trimming stripped 4 bases from V and 9 bases from J, with 18 bases between. This CDR3 spans 14 amino acids. The germline V gene has CDR1 ENHRY and CDR2 SYGVKD. This chain's CDR3 is CAISGLNRASQAFF. The CDR3, as DNA: TGTGCCATCAGTGGACTAAACAGGGCAAGTCAAGCTTTCTTT.

This clonotype appeared many times. The V call is TRBV6-5, the J call TRBJ2-7; D tentatively fits TRBD1 or TRBD2 (5 bases each). V lost 1 base and J lost 6, with 7 bases in between. CDR3 length: 12 residues. CDR1 MNHEY and CDR2 SVGAGI come from the germline V gene. CDR3 protein: CASSYWGSEQYF. The DNA for the CDR3 is TGTGCCAGCAGTTACTGGGGGAGCGAGCAGTACTTC.

The chain is built from TRBV2 and TRBJ1-5, with D possibly TRBD1 on 5 matching bases. Germline V lookup: CDR1 SNHLY, CDR2 FYNNEI. Trimming shortened V by 6 bases and J by 0 bases, and 12 bases separated the two germline ends. The CDR3 consists of 15 residues. CDR3 in amino acids: CASRNLGGSNQPQHF. Here the CDR3 DNA reads TGTGCCAGCAGGAACCTGGGGGGTAGCAATCAGCCCCAGCATTTT.

The V call is TRBV28, the J call TRBJ1-6, with 7 bases aligning to TRBD1. The trim removed 4 bases at V and 4 bases at J, leaving 13 bases unmatched. Germline V CDR1 and CDR2: MDHEN, SYDVKM. There are 18 residues in the CDR3. CDR3 in amino acids: CASSSLSGTARYNSPLHF. The CDR3 nucleotides are TGTGCCAGCAGTTCTCTGTCCGGGACAGCAAGGTATAATTCACCCCTCCACTTT.

This clonotype was picked up many times. The chain uses TRBV7-3 and TRBJ1-6; D is undetermined. Trimming pared 4 bases from V and 7 bases from J, leaving 8 bases between. The germline CDR1 and CDR2 sequences are SGHTA and FQGTGA. This CDR3 is 13 amino acids long. The CDR3 bases are TGTGCCAGCAGCTCCCGGAAGAATTCACCCCTCCACTTT. This sequence encodes CASSSRKNSPLHF.